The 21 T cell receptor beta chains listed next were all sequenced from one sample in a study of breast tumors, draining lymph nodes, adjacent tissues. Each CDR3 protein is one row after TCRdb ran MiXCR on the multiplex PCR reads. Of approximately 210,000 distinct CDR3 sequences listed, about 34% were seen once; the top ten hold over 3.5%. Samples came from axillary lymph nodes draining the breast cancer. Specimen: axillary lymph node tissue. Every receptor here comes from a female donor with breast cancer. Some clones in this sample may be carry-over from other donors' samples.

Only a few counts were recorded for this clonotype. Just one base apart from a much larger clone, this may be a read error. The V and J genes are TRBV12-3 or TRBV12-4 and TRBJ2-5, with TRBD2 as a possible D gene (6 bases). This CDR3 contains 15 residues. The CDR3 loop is CASSFGGILQETQCF. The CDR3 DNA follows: TGTGCCAGCAGTTTTGGGGGGATTTTACAAGAGACCCAGTGCTTC.

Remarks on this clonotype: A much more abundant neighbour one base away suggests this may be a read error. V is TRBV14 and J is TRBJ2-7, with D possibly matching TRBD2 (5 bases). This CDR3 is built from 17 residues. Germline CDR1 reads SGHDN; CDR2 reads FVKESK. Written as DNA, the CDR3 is TGTGCCAGCAGCCAAGATCCTTGGGGTGAGCGGTCCTACAAGCAGTACTTC. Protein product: CASSQDPWGERSYKQYF.

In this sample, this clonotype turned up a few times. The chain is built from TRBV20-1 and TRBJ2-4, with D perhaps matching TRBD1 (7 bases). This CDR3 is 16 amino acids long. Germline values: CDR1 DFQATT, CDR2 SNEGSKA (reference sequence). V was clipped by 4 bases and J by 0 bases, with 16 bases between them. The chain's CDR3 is CSATPPGGLAKNIQYF. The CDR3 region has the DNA TGCAGTGCTACCCCGCCAGGGGGACTAGCCAAAAACATTCAGTACTTC.

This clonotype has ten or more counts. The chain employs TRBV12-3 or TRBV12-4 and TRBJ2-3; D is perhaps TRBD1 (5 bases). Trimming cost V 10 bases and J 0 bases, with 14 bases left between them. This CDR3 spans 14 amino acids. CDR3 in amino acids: CATQDSSSTDTQYF. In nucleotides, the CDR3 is TGTGCCACCCAAGACAGCTCTAGCACAGATACGCAGTATTTT.

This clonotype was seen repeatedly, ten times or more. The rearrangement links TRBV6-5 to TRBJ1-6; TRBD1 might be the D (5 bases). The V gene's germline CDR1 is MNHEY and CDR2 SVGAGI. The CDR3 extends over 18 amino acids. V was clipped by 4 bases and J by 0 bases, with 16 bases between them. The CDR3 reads CASSSAGWASSYNSPLHF. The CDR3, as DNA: TGTGCCAGCAGTTCCGCAGGGTGGGCCAGCTCCTATAATTCACCCCTCCACTTT.

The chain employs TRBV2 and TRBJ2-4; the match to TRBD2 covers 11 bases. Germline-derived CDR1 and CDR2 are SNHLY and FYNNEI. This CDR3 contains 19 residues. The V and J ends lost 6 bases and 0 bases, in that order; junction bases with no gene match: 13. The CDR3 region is CASSAPGTSGELAKNIQYF. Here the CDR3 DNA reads TGTGCCAGCAGCGCCCCCGGGACTAGCGGAGAACTAGCCAAAAACATTCAGTACTTC.

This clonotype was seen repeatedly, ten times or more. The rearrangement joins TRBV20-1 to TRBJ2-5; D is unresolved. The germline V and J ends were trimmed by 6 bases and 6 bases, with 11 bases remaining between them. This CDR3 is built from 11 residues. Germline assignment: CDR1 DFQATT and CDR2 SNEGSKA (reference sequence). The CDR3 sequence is CSALREKTQYF. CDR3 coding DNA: TGCAGTGCCCTAAGGGAAAAGACCCAGTACTTC.

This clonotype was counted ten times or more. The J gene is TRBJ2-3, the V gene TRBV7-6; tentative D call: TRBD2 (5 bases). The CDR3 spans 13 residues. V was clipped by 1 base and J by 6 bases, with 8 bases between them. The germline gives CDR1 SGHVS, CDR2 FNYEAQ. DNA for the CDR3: TGTGCCAGCAGCTTAGGGTCGGGGGATACGCAGTATTTT. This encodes CASSLGSGDTQYF.

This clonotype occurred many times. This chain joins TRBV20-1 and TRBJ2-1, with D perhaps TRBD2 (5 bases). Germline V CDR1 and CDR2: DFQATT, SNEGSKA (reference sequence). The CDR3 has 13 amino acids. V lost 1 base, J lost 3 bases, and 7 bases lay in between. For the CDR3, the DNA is TGCAGTGCTAGAGGAGGGAACTACAATGAGCAGTTCTTC. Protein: CSARGGNYNEQFF.

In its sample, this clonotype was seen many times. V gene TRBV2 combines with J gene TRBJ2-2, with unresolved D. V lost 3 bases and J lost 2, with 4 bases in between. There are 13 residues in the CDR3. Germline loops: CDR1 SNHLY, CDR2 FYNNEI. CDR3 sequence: CASSDGNTGELFF. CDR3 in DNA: TGTGCCAGCAGTGACGGAAACACCGGGGAGCTGTTTTTT.

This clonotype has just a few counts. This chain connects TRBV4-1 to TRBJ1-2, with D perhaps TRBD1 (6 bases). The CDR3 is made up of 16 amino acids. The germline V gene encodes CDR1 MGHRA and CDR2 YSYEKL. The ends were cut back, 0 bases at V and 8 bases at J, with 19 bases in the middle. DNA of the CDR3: TGCGCCAGCAGCCAAGATTCATCCCGGACAGCCGAAGGCTACACCTTC. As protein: CASSQDSSRTAEGYTF.

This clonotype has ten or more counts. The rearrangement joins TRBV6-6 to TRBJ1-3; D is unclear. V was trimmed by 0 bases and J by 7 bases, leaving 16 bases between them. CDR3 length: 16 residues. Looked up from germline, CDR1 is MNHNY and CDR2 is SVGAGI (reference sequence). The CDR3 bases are TGTGCCAGCAGTTACTCTAGCCCCGAGGTGGGCAACACCATATATTTT. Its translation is CASSYSSPEVGNTIYF.

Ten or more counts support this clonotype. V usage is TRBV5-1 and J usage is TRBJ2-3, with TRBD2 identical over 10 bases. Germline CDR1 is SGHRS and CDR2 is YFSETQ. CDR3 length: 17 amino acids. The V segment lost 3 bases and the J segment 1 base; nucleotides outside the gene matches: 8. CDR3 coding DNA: TGCGCCAGCAGCTCGGTTCTAGCGGGAGTCGGCACAGATACGCAGTATTTT. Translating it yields CASSSVLAGVGTDTQYF.

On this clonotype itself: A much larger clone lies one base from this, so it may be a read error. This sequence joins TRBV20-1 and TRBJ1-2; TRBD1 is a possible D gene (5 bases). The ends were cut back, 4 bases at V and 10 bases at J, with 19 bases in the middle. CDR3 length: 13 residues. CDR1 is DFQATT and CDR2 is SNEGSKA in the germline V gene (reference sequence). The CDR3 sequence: CSANPRDERAYTF. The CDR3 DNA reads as TGCAGTGCTAACCCCCGGGACGAAAGAGCCTACACCTTC.

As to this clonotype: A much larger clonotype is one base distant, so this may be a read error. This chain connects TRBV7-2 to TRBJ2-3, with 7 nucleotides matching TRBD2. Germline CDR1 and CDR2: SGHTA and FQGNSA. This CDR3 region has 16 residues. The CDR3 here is CASSLWGGSETGTQYF. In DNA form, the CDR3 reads TGTGCCAGCAGCTTATGGGGCGGGAGCGAAACAGGTACGCAGTATTTT.

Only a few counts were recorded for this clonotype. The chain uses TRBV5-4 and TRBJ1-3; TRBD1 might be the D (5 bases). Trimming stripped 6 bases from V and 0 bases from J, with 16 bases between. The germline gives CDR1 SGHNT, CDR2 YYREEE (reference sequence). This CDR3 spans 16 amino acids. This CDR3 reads CASTLDPGNSGNTIYF. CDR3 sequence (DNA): TGTGCCAGCACCTTAGACCCAGGGAACTCTGGAAACACCATATATTTT.

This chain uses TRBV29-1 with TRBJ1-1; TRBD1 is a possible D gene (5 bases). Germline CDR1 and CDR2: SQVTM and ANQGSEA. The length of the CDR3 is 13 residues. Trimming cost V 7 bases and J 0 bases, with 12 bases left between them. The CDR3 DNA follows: TGCAGCGGGGGAGGGGCCATGAACACTGAAGCTTTCTTT. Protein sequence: CSGGGAMNTEAFF.

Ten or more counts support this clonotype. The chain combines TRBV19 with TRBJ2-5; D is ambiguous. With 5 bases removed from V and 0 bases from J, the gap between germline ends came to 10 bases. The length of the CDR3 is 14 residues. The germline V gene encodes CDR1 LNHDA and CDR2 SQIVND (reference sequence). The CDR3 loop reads CASSLDWYQETQYF. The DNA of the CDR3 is TGTGCCAGTAGTCTGGATTGGTACCAAGAGACCCAGTACTTC. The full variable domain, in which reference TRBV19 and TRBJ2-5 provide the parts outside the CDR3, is DGGITQSPKYLFRKEGQNVTLSCEQNLNHDAMYWYRQDPGQGLRLIYYSQIVNDFQKGDIAEGYSVSREKKESFPLTVTSAQKNPTAFYLCASSLDWYQETQYFGPGTRLLVL.

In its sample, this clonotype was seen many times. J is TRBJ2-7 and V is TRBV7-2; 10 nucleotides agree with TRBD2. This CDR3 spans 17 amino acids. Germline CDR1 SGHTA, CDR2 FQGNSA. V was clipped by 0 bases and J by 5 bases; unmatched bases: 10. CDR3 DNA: TGTGCCAGCAGCTTAGCGAACTTTGTGAGCGGGGGGGACGAGCAGTACTTC. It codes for CASSLANFVSGGDEQYF.

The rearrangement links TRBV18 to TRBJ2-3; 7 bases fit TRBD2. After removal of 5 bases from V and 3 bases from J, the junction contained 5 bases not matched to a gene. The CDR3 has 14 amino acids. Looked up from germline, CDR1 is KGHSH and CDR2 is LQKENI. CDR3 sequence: CASSSVGGTDTQYF. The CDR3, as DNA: TGTGCCAGCTCATCGGTGGGAGGGACAGATACGCAGTATTTT.

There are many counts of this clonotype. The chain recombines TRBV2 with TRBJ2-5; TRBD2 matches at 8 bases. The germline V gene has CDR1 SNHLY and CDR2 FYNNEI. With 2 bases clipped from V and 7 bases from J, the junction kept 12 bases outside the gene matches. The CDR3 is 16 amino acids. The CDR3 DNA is TGTGCCAGCAGTGAATCGCGGGGGGCTAGGTCCGGGACCCAGTACTTC. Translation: CASSESRGARSGTQYF.